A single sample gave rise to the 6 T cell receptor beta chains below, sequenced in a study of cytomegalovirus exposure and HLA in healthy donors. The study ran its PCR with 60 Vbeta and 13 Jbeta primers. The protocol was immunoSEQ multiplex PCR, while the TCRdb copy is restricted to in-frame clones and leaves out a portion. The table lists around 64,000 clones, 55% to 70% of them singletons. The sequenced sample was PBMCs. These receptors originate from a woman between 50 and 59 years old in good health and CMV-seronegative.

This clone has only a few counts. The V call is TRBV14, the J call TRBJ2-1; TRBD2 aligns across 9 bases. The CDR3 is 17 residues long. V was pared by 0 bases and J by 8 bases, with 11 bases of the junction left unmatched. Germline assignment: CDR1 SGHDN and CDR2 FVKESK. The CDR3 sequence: CASSQDPALAGRDEQFF. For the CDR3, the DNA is TGTGCCAGCAGCCAAGATCCGGCCCTAGCGGGACGAGATGAGCAGTTCTTC.

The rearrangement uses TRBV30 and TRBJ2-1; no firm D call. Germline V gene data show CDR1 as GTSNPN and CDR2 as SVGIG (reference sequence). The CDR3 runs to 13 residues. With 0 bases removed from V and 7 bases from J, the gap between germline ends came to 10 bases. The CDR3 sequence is CAWSVMGRNEQFF. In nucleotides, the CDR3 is TGTGCCTGGAGTGTGATGGGCAGAAATGAGCAGTTCTTC.

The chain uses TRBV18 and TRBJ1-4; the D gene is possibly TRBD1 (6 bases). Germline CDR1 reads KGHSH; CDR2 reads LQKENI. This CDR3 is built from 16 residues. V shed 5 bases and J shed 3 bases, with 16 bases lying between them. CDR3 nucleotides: TGTGCCAGCTCAACTACAGGGTCCCGGGCTAATGAAAAACTGTTTTTT. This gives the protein CASSTTGSRANEKLFF.

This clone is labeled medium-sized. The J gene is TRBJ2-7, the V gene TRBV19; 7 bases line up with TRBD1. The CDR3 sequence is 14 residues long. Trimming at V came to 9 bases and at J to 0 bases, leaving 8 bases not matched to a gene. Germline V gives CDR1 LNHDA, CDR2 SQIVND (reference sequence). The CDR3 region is CASAAGTVSYEQYF. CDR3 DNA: TGTGCCAGCGCCGCCGGGACAGTCTCCTACGAGCAGTACTTC.

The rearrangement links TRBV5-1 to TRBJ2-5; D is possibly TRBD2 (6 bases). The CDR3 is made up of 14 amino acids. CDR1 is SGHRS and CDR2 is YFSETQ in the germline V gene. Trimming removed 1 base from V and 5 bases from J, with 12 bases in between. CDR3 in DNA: TGCGCCAGCAGCTTGCGTTTGACTAGGGAGACCCAGTACTTC. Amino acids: CASSLRLTRETQYF. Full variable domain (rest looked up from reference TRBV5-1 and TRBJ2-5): KAGVTQTPRYLIKTRGQQVTLSCSPISGHRSVSWYQQTPGQGLQFLFEYFSETQRNKGNFPGRFSGRQFSNSRSEMNVSTLELGDSALYLCASSLRLTRETQYFGPGTRLLVL.

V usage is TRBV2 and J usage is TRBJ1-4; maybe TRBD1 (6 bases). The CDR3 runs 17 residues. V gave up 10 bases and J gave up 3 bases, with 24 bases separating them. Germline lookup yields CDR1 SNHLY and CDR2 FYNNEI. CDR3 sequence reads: CAIPRDTPVVANEKLFF. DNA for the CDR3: TGTGCCATCCCAAGGGACACCCCAGTAGTGGCTAATGAAAAACTGTTTTTT.